A selection of T cell receptor beta chains follows, all from one sample in a study of cytomegalovirus exposure and HLA in healthy donors. TCRdb's table, derived via immunoSEQ multiplex PCR, lists solely in-frame clones and lacks some. The sample shows about 180,000 clones, 60% to 80% of them seen only once. The sequenced material came from PBMCs. The receptors come from a woman between 45 and 60 years old in good health and CMV-seropositive. Each CDR3 is given with its conserved first and last residue.

j_call v_call cdr3_aa
TRBJ2-1 TRBV5-1 CASSGGGVDNEQFF
TRBJ2-3 TRBV7-2 CASSLGRGGSTDTQYF
TRBJ1-3 TRBV7-6 CASSLRQGTGNTIYF
TRBJ2-5 TRBV5-1 CASSLDAGQPAGETQYF
TRBJ2-4 TRBV5-1 CASSDTSGGYIQYF
TRBJ2-7 TRBV25-1 CASTMRPLREAYEQYF
TRBJ1-2 TRBV9 CASMRTDGGYTF
TRBJ2-4 TRBV2 CASSDLPGAKNIQYF
TRBJ2-7 TRBV5-1 CASSLYGQPYEQYF
TRBJ2-7 TRBV14 CASSPDWREVYEQYF
TRBJ2-3 TRBV30 CAWRRARQGPDTQYF
TRBJ2-3 TRBV10-3 CAISESTLAGPSTDTQYF
TRBJ2-6 TRBV19 CASRTGGANVLTF
TRBJ1-5 TRBV6-1 CASRIYDSYQPQHF
TRBJ1-2 TRBV5-6 CASSLGSRFGDYGYTF
TRBJ2-2 TRBV25-1 CASSETRTSTGELFF
TRBJ2-1 TRBV4-1 CASSPSDRGGPNEQFF
TRBJ2-1 TRBV29-1 CSVDIGGANEQFF
TRBJ1-3 TRBV6-1 CASSTGTGNTIYF
TRBJ1-3 TRBV14 CASSLWTGPIYF
TRBJ2-7 TRBV5-1 CASSFNDRTYEQYF
TRBJ1-3 TRBV9 CASSVGGTHSGNTIYF
TRBJ2-5 TRBV20-1 CSPGEGETQYF
TRBJ1-1 TRBV27 CASSLTGVNTEAFF
TRBJ1-2 TRBV27 CASSLYSAGDNYGYTF
TRBJ2-1 TRBV4-1 CASSRERVQNNEQFF
TRBJ1-4 TRBV2 CASRDRVGSEKLFF
TRBJ1-1 TRBV5-4 CASRAGNTEAFF
TRBJ2-1 TRBV11-3 CASSLGGGEWSDEQFF
TRBJ1-2 TRBV27 CAPPFGLAGYTF
TRBJ2-1 TRBV12-5 CASGSLGLAGRYNEQFF
TRBJ2-7 TRBV5-6 CASSPRRSPLSYEQYF
TRBJ2-1 TRBV10-3 CAISGSDRGLDNEQFF
TRBJ2-3 TRBV30 CASETSGGADTQYF
TRBJ2-1 TRBV30 CAWSQVWNEQFF
TRBJ1-1 TRBV2 CASSVRVSEAFF
TRBJ2-2 TRBV19 CASSISQDPNTGELFF
TRBJ2-7 TRBV2 CASSEGGDFYEQYF
TRBJ2-5 TRBV7-6 CASSPSTDPLRKTQYF
TRBJ1-2 TRBV4-1 CASSQGHIYGYTF
TRBJ1-2 TRBV30 CACLQGAGGYTF
TRBJ1-4 TRBV6-1 CASRTGVGTNEKLFF
TRBJ2-3 TRBV5-8 CASSFSGGTSDTQYF
TRBJ2-2 TRBV5-1 CASSLDGAGELFF
TRBJ2-7 TRBV25-1 CASSVMGQGAYEQYF
TRBJ2-7 TRBV5-1 CASSMGQAYEQYF
TRBJ1-6 TRBV5-1 CASSSQGRVDSPLHF
TRBJ2-7 TRBV11-3 CASSLGHGALYEQYF
TRBJ2-1 TRBV10-3 CAISGLAGRDEQFF
TRBJ1-1 TRBV21-1 CARTGAEAFF
TRBJ2-5 TRBV4-2 CASSLGTSGGVLETQYF
TRBJ1-6 TRBV6-1 CASRITEGNSPLHF
TRBJ1-3 TRBV7-9 CASSLGENENTIYF
TRBJ1-1 TRBV18 CASSPVGAEAFF
TRBJ1-1 TRBV29-1 CSVRDLGDTEAFF
- TRBV2 CASSVVGTEYEQYF
TRBJ2-1 TRBV7-6 CASSLEISGGSYNEQFF
TRBJ1-3 TRBV9 CASNREGGRTGNTIYF
TRBJ2-3 TRBV12-5 CASGLVISSGTSAQYF
TRBJ2-7 TRBV7-8 CASSSSGGAYEQYF